These 31 T cell receptor beta chains came from one sample sequenced in a study of PD-L1 blockade in urothelial cancer. Indicated time point: peripheral blood 6 weeks after treatment start. Clones were read by immunoSEQ multiplex PCR, and TCRdb kept only the in-frame ones, dropping some. The sample includes tens of thousands of clones, almost 90% of them seen just once. The sample was PBMCs, taken around atezolizumab (anti-PD-L1) treatment. Source of these receptors: a man between 60 and 75 years old with urothelial cancer.

The V call is TRBV5-1, the J call TRBJ1-1; 11 bases align to TRBD1. Germline-derived CDR1 and CDR2 are SGHRS and YFSETQ. The ends lost 1 base at V and 6 bases at J; junction bases unmatched: 8. The CDR3 has 16 amino acids. For the CDR3, the DNA is TGCGCCAGCAGCTTGCTATCCGGACAGGGGGCCGCTGAAGCTTTCTTT. It yields the protein CASSLLSGQGAAEAFF.

This rearrangement joins TRBV7-2 to TRBJ1-1, with D unclear. The germline V and J ends were trimmed by 0 bases and 1 base, with 12 bases remaining between them. The CDR3 is made up of 16 amino acids. Germline-derived CDR1 and CDR2 are SGHTA and FQGNSA. Here the CDR3 reads CASSLARIERNTEAFF. The DNA for the CDR3 is TGTGCCAGCAGCTTAGCGCGGATAGAAAGGAACACTGAAGCTTTCTTT.

The chain has TRBV11-2 and TRBJ1-3, with unresolved D. Deletions cut 3 bases from V and 3 bases from J, with 15 bases between. This CDR3 is 16 amino acids long. Germline V CDR1 and CDR2: SGHAT, FQNNGV. The CDR3 DNA follows: TGTGCCAGCAGCTTCAACCCTTCGGGAGGTGGAAACACCATATATTTT. It encodes CASSFNPSGGGNTIYF.

The rearrangement joins TRBV10-2 to TRBJ1-5; possible D gene TRBD1, 5 bases. Trimming took off 0 bases at V and 1 base at J, with 7 bases between the two ends. CDR3 length equals 15 residues. Per the germline V gene, CDR1 is WSHSY and CDR2 is SAAADI. Here the CDR3 reads CASSESGQSNQPQHF. The CDR3 region has the DNA TGCGCCAGCAGTGAGTCGGGGCAAAGCAATCAGCCCCAGCATTTT.

This clone occurred once. The chain employs TRBV5-1 and TRBJ2-2; D gene ambiguous. The CDR3 runs 14 residues. V lost 2 bases and J 1 base, leaving 6 bases between the germline ends. Looked up from germline, CDR1 is SGHRS and CDR2 is YFSETQ. The CDR3 DNA sequence: TGCGCCAGCAGCTTCGGCGGGAACACCGGGGAGCTGTTTTTT. Its translation is CASSFGGNTGELFF.

The chain combines TRBV25-1 with TRBJ1-2, with D maybe TRBD1 (6 bases). The V gene's germline CDR1 is MGHDK and CDR2 SYGVNS. CDR3 length equals 13 residues. Trimming removed 6 bases at V and 4 bases at J, with 12 bases between. CDR3 in DNA: TGTGCCAGCAGGGAACAGGGAACCTATGGCTACACCTTC. Its translation is CASREQGTYGYTF.

The rearrangement joins TRBV7-8 to TRBJ1-5; D is perhaps TRBD1 (6 bases). V was shortened by 5 bases and J by 6 bases, with 14 bases between the two germline ends. Germline assignment: CDR1 SGHVS and CDR2 FQNEAQ. The CDR3 is made up of 14 amino acids. CDR3 coding DNA: TGTGCCAGCAGCCGTAAACAGGGTTCTCAGCCCCAGCATTTT. This gives the protein CASSRKQGSQPQHF.

This clone was seen more than once but under ten times. V usage is TRBV29-1 and J usage is TRBJ1-1; TRBD1 matches 7 bases. This CDR3 spans 12 amino acids. The germline gives CDR1 SQVTM, CDR2 ANQGSEA. V dropped 7 bases and J dropped 5; count of bases not matched to a gene: 7. In nucleotides, the CDR3 is TGCAGCGCGATGGACAGGTTGACTGAAGCTTTCTTT. Amino acids: CSAMDRLTEAFF.

The chain uses TRBV6-1 and TRBJ1-4; no clear D. With 3 bases removed from V and 1 base from J, the gap between germline ends came to 15 bases. The CDR3 length is 17 residues. Germline-derived CDR1 and CDR2 are MNHNS and SASEGT. CDR3 DNA sequence: TGTGCCAGCAGTGAGTTCTCCGTCGCACAAACTAATGAAAAACTGTTTTTT. Its translation is CASSEFSVAQTNEKLFF.

The J gene is TRBJ2-2, the V gene TRBV5-1; 7 nucleotides agree with TRBD1. There are 14 residues in the CDR3. J lost 6 bases, V lost 0 bases, and 2 bases had no gene match. Germline V gives CDR1 SGHRS, CDR2 YFSETQ. CDR3 loop: CASSLVQGPGELFF. The CDR3 DNA reads as TGCGCCAGCAGCTTGGTACAGGGGCCCGGGGAGCTGTTTTTT.

The chain links TRBV5-1 to TRBJ1-2; the D gene is possibly TRBD1 (5 bases). V lost 1 base and J lost 2, with 9 bases in between. The CDR3 is made up of 14 amino acids. Germline V gene lookup returns CDR1 SGHRS and CDR2 YFSETQ. The CDR3 DNA sequence: TGCGCCAGCAGCTTGCAGGGCCCAAACTATGGCTACACCTTC. It specifies CASSLQGPNYGYTF.

This clone occurred a few times. The rearrangement uses TRBV5-1 and TRBJ2-7; no firm D call. Trimming took off 0 bases at V and 3 bases at J, with 10 bases between the two ends. The germline V gene has CDR1 SGHRS and CDR2 YFSETQ. The CDR3 has 14 amino acids. DNA of the CDR3: TGCGCCAGCAGCTTGGGTGTCGGGTTCTACGAGCAGTACTTC. Residues: CASSLGVGFYEQYF.

V and J are TRBV6-5 and TRBJ2-7, with TRBD1 matching over 9 bases. The CDR3 runs 15 residues. CDR1 is MNHEY and CDR2 is SVGAGI in the germline V gene. The V segment lost 0 bases and the J segment 5 bases; nucleotides outside the gene matches: 5. The CDR3 is CASSYSYGTGHEQYF. CDR3 sequence (DNA): TGTGCCAGCAGTTACTCGTACGGGACAGGGCACGAGCAGTACTTC.

The chain carries TRBV19 and TRBJ2-3; 9 nucleotides line up with TRBD2. Germline lookup yields CDR1 LNHDA and CDR2 SQIVND (reference sequence). V dropped 6 bases and J dropped 12; count of bases not matched to a gene: 13. This CDR3 comprises 14 residues. The CDR3 here is CASRPGLAQNQQYF. The DNA for the CDR3 is TGTGCCAGTAGGCCAGGACTAGCGCAAAACCAACAGTATTTT.

The CDR3 sequence: CASSPGQRGSTDTQYF. CDR3 DNA: TGTGCCAGCTCACCTGGCCAGAGAGGGAGCACAGATACGCAGTATTTT. The V and J genes are TRBV18 and TRBJ2-3, with D possibly matching TRBD2 (5 bases). Trimming took 3 bases from V and 0 from J, leaving 13 bases between them. The CDR3 is 16 amino acids. The germline V gene has CDR1 KGHSH and CDR2 LQKENI.

V usage is TRBV11-1 and J usage is TRBJ2-1; D uncertain. V was shortened by 2 bases and J by 9 bases, with 14 bases between the two germline ends. The CDR3 consists of 14 residues. Looked up from germline, CDR1 is SGHAT and CDR2 is FQDESV (reference sequence). The CDR3 bases are TGTGCCAGCAGCTTACGGAGTCCGAGCACTGAGCAGTTCTTC. Residues: CASSLRSPSTEQFF.

The CDR3 loop is CASSFPGKVIWPQHF. The CDR3 DNA reads TGTGCCAGCAGCTTCCCAGGGAAGGTTATCTGGCCCCAGCATTTT. The chain couples TRBV28 to TRBJ1-5, with TRBD1 as a possible D gene (5 bases). The V gene's germline CDR1 is MDHEN and CDR2 SYDVKM. With 6 bases removed from V and 9 bases from J, the gap between germline ends came to 21 bases. This CDR3 is 15 amino acids long. The full variable domain, with the rest looked up from reference TRBV28 and TRBJ1-5, is DVKVTQSSRYLVKRTGEKVFLECVQDMDHENMFWYRQDPGLGLRLIYFSYDVKMKEKGDIPEGYSVSREKKERFSLILESASTNQTSMYLCASSFPGKVIWPQHFGDGTRLSIL.

The chain couples TRBV5-6 to TRBJ2-5, with TRBD1 identical over 11 bases. Losses at the gene ends were 4 bases for V and 4 bases for J; bases not matched to a gene: 12. CDR3 length: 17 residues. The germline V gene has CDR1 SGHDT and CDR2 YYEEEE. The CDR3 loop reads CASSPFRDRGFGETQYF. As DNA, the CDR3 is TGTGCCAGCAGCCCCTTCAGGGACAGGGGGTTCGGAGAGACCCAGTACTTC.

This clone came up a few times. The V and J genes are TRBV7-9 and TRBJ2-5, with 7 bases identical to TRBD2. The germline gives CDR1 SEHNR, CDR2 FQNEAQ (reference sequence). V shed 1 base, J shed 6 bases, and the junction held 2 bases outside the gene matches. The CDR3 is 13 amino acids. CDR3 DNA sequence: TGTGCCAGCAGCTTAGACGGGAGGCAGACCCAGTACTTC. Translating gives CASSLDGRQTQYF. Drawing the rest from reference TRBV7-9 and TRBJ2-5, the complete variable domain is DTGVSQNPRHKITKRGQNVTFRCDPISEHNRLYWYRQTLGQGPEFLTYFQNEAQLEKSRLLSDRFSAERPKGSFSTLEIQRTEQGDSAMYLCASSLDGRQTQYFGPGTRLLVL.

The genes are TRBV19 and TRBJ1-5; perhaps TRBD1 as D (5 bases). The germline CDR1 and CDR2 sequences are LNHDA and SQIVND (reference sequence). V lost 6 bases, J lost 1 base, and 10 bases lay in between. This CDR3 spans 14 amino acids. The CDR3 here is CASSPHRSNQPQHF. Written as DNA, the CDR3 is TGTGCCAGTAGCCCCCACAGGAGCAATCAGCCCCAGCATTTT.

The rearrangement links TRBV4-1 to TRBJ2-2; D might be TRBD2 (6 bases). This CDR3 region has 15 residues. Germline V lookup: CDR1 MGHRA, CDR2 YSYEKL. V lost 4 bases and J lost 6, with 15 bases in between. CDR3 DNA: TGCGCCAGCAGCCCCCGGAGGGGTTGGGCCGGGGAGCTGTTTTTT. Translation: CASSPRRGWAGELFF.

The rearrangement uses TRBV5-4 and TRBJ2-1; TRBD2 agrees at 10 bases. With V trimmed by 4 bases and J by 5 bases, 6 bases remained unmatched. The CDR3 has 15 amino acids. Germline V gives CDR1 SGHNT, CDR2 YYREEE (reference sequence). Written as DNA, the CDR3 is TGTGCCAGCAGCCCTAGCGGGGGCCTTAACAATGAGCAGTTCTTC. Translation gives CASSPSGGLNNEQFF.

The V gene is TRBV18, the J gene TRBJ2-5; D gene unclear. CDR3 length equals 15 residues. Between the trimmed V and J ends, which lost 3 bases and 1 base, there was a span of 12 bases. Per germline, CDR1 KGHSH and CDR2 LQKENI. DNA of the CDR3: TGTGCCAGCTCACCTCCCGCCTATGGCCAAGAGACCCAGTACTTC. It is translated as CASSPPAYGQETQYF.

This rearrangement joins TRBV11-2 to TRBJ2-4, with a weak D call TRBD2 (5 bases). The CDR3 is made up of 11 amino acids. Germline values: CDR1 SGHAT, CDR2 FQNNGV. Trimming cost V 5 bases and J 14 bases, with 13 bases left between them. This CDR3 is CASSPGGDEYF. DNA for the CDR3: TGTGCCAGCAGCCCAGGAGGAGACGAGTACTTC.

The J gene is TRBJ1-1, the V gene TRBV11-2, with a weak D call TRBD1 (6 bases). V shed 5 bases and J shed 3 bases, with 16 bases lying between them. The CDR3 is 15 residues long. Per the germline V gene, CDR1 is SGHAT and CDR2 is FQNNGV. The CDR3: CASSTSLTGHTEAFF. The DNA of the CDR3 is TGTGCCAGCAGCACCTCACTAACAGGGCACACTGAAGCTTTCTTT.

There are a few counts of this clone. This chain connects TRBV6-1 to TRBJ1-1, with TRBD1 matching 9 bases. This CDR3 has 14 amino acids. V lost 5 bases and J lost 5; bases outside the gene matches: 6. Germline loops: CDR1 MNHNS, CDR2 SASEGT. The CDR3 coding sequence is TGTGCCAGCAGTCTACAGGGGGCGCGAACTGAAGCTTTCTTT. Encoded protein: CASSLQGARTEAFF.

The rearrangement links TRBV30 to TRBJ2-3; 15 bases line up with TRBD2. Germline trimming cut 5 bases from V and 6 bases from J; bases unmatched to any gene: 0. The CDR3 is 13 amino acids. CDR1 and CDR2 from the germline V gene are GTSNPN and SVGIG (reference sequence). Here the CDR3 DNA reads TGTGCCTGGGGGACTAGCGGGGGGGATACGCAGTATTTT. Its protein is CAWGTSGGDTQYF. Together with reference TRBV30 and TRBJ2-3, the CDR3 gives the full variable domain: SQTIHQWPATLVQPVGSPLSLECTVEGTSNPNLYWYRQAAGRGLQLLFYSVGIGQISSEVPQNLSASRPQDRQFILSSKKLLLSDSGFYLCAWGTSGGDTQYFGPGTRLTVL.

The chain links TRBV6-6 to TRBJ1-2; 10 bases line up with TRBD1. V gave up 6 bases and J gave up 7 bases; unmatched junction bases: 11. Germline CDR1 is MNHNY and CDR2 is SVGAGI (reference sequence). The CDR3 covers 15 residues. This CDR3 is CASSGTGVVRGGYTF. The CDR3 DNA sequence: TGTGCCAGCAGCGGGACAGGGGTCGTGAGAGGTGGCTACACCTTC.

The chain combines TRBV6-1 with TRBJ1-1; a weak D match, TRBD1 (5 bases). The length of the CDR3 is 13 residues. Germline-derived CDR1 and CDR2 are MNHNS and SASEGT. V lost 10 bases, J lost 4 bases, and 16 bases lay in between. DNA for the CDR3: TGTGCCAACGGCGACAGCACGGGCACTGAAGCTTTCTTT. Residues: CANGDSTGTEAFF.

The rearrangement joins TRBV18 to TRBJ2-1, with D perhaps matching TRBD2 (5 bases). Germline CDR1 KGHSH, CDR2 LQKENI. The CDR3 has 14 amino acids. Trimming cost V 3 bases and J 3 bases, with 9 bases left between them. The CDR3 loop reads CASSPPRDYNEQFF. CDR3 DNA sequence: TGTGCCAGCTCACCTCCCCGGGACTACAATGAGCAGTTCTTC.

This clone was picked up many times. The chain has TRBV27 and TRBJ1-1, with 10 bases identical to TRBD1. The germline CDR1 and CDR2 sequences are MNHEY and SMNVEV (reference sequence). Trimming at V came to 3 bases and at J to 2 bases, leaving 6 bases not matched to a gene. The CDR3 is 16 amino acids. CDR3 sequence: CASSFLGDRGNTEAFF. The CDR3 DNA is TGTGCCAGCAGTTTCCTTGGGGACAGGGGCAACACTGAAGCTTTCTTT.